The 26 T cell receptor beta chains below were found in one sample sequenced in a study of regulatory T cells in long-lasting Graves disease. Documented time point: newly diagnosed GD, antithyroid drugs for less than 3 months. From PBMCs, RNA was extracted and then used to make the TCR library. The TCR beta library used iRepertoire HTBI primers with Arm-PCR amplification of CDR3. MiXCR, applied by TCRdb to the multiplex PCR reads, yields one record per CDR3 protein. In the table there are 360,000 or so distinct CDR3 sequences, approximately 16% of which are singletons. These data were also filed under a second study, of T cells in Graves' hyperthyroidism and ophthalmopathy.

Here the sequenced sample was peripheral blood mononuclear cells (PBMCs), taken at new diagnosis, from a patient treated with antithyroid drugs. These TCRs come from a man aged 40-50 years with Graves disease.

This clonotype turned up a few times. In DNA form, the CDR3 reads TGTGCCACCTCCCTCCCCAATGAGCAGTTCTTC. Its protein is CATSLPNEQFF. The J gene is TRBJ2-1, the V gene TRBV6-2 or TRBV6-3; no clear D. In germline, CDR1 is MNHEY, CDR2 SVGEGT. V lost 10 bases and J lost 6, with 10 bases in between. CDR3 length: 11 residues.

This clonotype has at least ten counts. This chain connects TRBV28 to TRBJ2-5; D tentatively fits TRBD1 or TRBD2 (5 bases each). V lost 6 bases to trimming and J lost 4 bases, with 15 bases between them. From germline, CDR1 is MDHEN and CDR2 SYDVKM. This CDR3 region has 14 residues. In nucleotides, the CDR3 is TGTGCCAGCAGGACCACAGGAGGAAGAGAGACCCAGTACTTC. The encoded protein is CASRTTGGRETQYF.

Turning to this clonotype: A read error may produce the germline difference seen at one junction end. CDR3 loop: CASSLTLGSSSSVF. The CDR3 DNA reads as TGTGCCAGCAGCTTAACCCTCGGCAGCTCCTCTTCCGTCTTC. The chain has TRBV7-9 and TRBJ2-1, with D hard to call. Germline V gene lookup returns CDR1 SEHNR and CDR2 FQNEAQ (reference sequence). CDR3 length: 14 amino acids.

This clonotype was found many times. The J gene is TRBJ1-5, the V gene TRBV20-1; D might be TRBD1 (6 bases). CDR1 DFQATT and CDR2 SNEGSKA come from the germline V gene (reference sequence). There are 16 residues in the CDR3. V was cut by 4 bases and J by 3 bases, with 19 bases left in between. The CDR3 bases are TGCAGTGCTATTAACCCAAAACAGGGATCCAATCAGCCCCAGCATTTT. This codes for CSAINPKQGSNQPQHF.

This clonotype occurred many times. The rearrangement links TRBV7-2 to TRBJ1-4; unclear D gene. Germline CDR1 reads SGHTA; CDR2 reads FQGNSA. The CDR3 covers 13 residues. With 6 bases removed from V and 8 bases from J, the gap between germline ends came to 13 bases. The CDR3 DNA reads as TGTGCCAGCAGTCGGGTCGGGAAGGAAAAACTGTTTTTT. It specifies CASSRVGKEKLFF.

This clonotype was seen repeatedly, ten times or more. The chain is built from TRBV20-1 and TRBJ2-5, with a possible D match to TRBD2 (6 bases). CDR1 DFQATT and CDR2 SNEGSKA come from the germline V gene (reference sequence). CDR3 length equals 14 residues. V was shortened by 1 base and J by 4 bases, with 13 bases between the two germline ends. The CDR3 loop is CSARVPGVTETQYF. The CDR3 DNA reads TGCAGTGCTAGAGTTCCGGGGGTGACAGAGACCCAGTACTTC.

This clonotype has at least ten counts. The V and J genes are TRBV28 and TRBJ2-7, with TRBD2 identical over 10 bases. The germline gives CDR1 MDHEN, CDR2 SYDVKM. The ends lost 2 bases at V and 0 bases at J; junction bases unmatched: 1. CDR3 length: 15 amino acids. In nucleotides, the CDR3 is TGTGCCAGCAGTTTAGGGACTAGCGTCTCCTACGAGCAGTACTTC. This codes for CASSLGTSVSYEQYF.

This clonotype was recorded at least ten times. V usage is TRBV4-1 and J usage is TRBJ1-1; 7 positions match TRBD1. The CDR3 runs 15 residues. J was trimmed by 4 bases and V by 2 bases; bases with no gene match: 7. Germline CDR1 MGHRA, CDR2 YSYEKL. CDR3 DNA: TGCGCCAGCAGCCAAAAGAGGGGGCAAGGCACTGAAGCTTTCTTT. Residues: CASSQKRGQGTEAFF.

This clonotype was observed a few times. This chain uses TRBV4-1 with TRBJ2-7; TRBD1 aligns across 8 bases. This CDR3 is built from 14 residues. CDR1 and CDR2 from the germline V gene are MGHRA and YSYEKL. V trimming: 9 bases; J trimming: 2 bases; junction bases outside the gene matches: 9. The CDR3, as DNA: TGCGCCAGTAGAGTAGGACAGGGACCCTACGAGCAGTACTTC. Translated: CASRVGQGPYEQYF.

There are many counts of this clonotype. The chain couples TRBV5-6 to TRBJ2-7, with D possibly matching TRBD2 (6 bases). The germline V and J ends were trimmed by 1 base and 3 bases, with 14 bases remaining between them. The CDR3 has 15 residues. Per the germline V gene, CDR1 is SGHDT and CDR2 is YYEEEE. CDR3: CASSLFLLRDYEQYF. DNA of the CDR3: TGTGCCAGCAGCTTGTTCCTGTTGCGGGACTACGAGCAGTACTTC.

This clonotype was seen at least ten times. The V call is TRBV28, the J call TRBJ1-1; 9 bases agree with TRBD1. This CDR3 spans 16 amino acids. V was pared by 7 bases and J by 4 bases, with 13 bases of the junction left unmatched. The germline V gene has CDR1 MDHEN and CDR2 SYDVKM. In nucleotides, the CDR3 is TGTGCCAGCACCCTTACAGGGGGCGCTCTGGGCACTGAAGCTTTCTTT. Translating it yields CASTLTGGALGTEAFF.

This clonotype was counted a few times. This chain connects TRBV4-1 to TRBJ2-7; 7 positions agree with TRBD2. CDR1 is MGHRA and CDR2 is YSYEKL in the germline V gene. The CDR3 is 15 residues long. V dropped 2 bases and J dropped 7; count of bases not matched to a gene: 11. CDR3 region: CASSQPGRREREQYF. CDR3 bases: TGCGCCAGCAGCCAACCGGGACGGCGGGAGAGAGAGCAGTACTTC.

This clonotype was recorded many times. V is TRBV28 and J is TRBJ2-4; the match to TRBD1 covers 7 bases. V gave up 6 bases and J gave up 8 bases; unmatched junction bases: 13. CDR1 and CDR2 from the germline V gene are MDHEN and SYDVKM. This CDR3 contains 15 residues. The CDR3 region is CASSDHQGGADIQYF. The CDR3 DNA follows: TGTGCCAGCAGCGATCACCAAGGGGGCGCCGACATTCAGTACTTC. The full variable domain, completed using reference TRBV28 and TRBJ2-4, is DVKVTQSSRYLVKRTGEKVFLECVQDMDHENMFWYRQDPGLGLRLIYFSYDVKMKEKGDIPEGYSVSREKKERFSLILESASTNQTSMYLCASSDHQGGADIQYFGAGTRLSVL.

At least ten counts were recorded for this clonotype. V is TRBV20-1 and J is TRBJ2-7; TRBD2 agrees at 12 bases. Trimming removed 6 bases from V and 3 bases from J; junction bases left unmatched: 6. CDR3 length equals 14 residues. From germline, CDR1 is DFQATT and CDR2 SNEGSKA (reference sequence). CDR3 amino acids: CSARPTSGGYEQYF. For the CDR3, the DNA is TGCAGTGCCCGACCGACTAGCGGGGGCTACGAGCAGTACTTC.

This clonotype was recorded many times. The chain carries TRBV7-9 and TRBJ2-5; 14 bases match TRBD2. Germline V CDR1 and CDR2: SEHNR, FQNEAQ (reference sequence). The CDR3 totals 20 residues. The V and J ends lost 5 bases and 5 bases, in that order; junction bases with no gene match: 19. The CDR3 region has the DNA TGTGCCAGCAGCCCGCGAATCATACCGGGACTAGCGGGGGACTGGGAGACCCAGTACTTC. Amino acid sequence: CASSPRIIPGLAGDWETQYF.

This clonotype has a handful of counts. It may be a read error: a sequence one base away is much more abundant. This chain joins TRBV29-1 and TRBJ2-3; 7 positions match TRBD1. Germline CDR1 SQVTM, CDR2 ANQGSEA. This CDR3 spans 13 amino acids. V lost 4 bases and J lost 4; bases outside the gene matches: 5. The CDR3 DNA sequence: TGCAGCGTTGCCCGGGACAGCGCAGATACGCAGTATTTT. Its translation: CSVARDSADTQYF.

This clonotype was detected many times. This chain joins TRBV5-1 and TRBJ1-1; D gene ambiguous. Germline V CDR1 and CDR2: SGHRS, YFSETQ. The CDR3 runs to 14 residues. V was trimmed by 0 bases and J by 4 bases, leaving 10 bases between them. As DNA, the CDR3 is TGCGCCAGCAGCTTGGCCGGGCGCGGCACTGAAGCTTTCTTT. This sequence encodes CASSLAGRGTEAFF.

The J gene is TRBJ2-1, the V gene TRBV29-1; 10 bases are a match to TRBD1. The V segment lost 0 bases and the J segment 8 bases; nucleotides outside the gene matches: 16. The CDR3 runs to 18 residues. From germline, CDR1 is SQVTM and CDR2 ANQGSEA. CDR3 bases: TGCAGCGTTGAAGATCTTCACCCGGGACAGGGGATCGGTTATGAGCAGTTCTTC. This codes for CSVEDLHPGQGIGYEQFF.

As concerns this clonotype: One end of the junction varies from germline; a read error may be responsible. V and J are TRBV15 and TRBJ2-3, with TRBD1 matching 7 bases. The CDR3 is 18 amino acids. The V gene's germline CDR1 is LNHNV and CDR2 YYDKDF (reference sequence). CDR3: CATSRTAQTGRSTDTQYF. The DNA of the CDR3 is TGTGCCACCAGCAGAACTGCGCAGACAGGGCGGAGCACGGATACGCAGTATTTT. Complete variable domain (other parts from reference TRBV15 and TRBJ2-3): DAMVIQNPRYQVTQFGKPVTLSCSQTLNHNVMYWYQQKSSQAPKLLFHYYDKDFNNEADTPDNFQSRRPNTSFCFLDIRSPGLGDTAMYLCATSRTAQTGRSTDTQYFGPGTRLTVL.

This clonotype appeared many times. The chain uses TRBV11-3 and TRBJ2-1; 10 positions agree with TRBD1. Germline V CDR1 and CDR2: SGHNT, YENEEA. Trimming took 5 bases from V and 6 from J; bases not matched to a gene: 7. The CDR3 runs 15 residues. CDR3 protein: CASSARTGGRNEQFF. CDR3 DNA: TGTGCCAGCAGCGCCCGGACAGGGGGGCGCAATGAGCAGTTCTTC.

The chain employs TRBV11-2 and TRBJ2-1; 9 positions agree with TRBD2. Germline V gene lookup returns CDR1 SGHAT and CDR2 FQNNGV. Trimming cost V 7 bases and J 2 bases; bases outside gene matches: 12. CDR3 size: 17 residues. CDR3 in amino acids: CASTPWGGGAPYNEQFF. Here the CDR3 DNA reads TGTGCCAGCACCCCATGGGGCGGGGGGGCCCCCTACAATGAGCAGTTCTTC.

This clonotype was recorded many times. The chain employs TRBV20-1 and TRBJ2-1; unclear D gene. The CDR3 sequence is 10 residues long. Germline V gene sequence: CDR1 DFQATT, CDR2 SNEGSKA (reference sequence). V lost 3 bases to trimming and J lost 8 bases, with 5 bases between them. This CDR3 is CSASQDEQFF. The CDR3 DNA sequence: TGCAGTGCTAGTCAGGATGAGCAGTTCTTC.

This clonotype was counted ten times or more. CDR3 in amino acids: CASSFIKGTTTGELFF. DNA of the CDR3: TGCGCCAGCAGCTTCATTAAGGGGACGACCACCGGGGAGCTGTTTTTT. The rearrangement joins TRBV5-1 to TRBJ2-2; perhaps D is TRBD1 or TRBD2 (5 bases each). Looked up from germline, CDR1 is SGHRS and CDR2 is YFSETQ. This CDR3 has 16 amino acids. Trimming stripped 2 bases from V and 4 bases from J, with 15 bases between.

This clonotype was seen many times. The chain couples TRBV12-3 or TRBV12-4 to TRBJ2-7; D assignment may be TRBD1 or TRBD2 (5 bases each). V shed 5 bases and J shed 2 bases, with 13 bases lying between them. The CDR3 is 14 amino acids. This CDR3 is CASSAGTNTYEQYF. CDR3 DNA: TGTGCCAGCAGTGCAGGGACCAATACCTACGAGCAGTACTTC.

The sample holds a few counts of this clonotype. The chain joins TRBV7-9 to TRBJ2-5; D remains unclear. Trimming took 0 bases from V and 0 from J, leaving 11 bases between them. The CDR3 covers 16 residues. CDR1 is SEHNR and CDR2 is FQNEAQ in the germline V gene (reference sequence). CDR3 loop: CASSLAGGWNQETQYF. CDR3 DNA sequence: TGTGCCAGCAGCTTAGCGGGTGGGTGGAACCAAGAGACCCAGTACTTC.

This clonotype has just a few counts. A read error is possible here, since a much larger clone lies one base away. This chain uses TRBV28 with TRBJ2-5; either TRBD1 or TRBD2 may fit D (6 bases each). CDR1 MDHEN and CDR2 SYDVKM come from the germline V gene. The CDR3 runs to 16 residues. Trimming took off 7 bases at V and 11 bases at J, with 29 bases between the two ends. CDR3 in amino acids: CASMTQTTGWRGVQYF. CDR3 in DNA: TGTGCCAGCATGACCCAAACCACAGGGTGGAGGGGGGTGCAGTACTTC.